These 10 T cell receptor beta chains were sequenced from one sample in a study of tumor and adjacent non-tumor tissue in lung cancer. The template was RNA from unsorted bulk tissue. Distant lung tissue was collected more than 3 cm away from the tumor edge. TCRbeta libraries were built with three rounds of nested PCR, modified from ARM-PCR. TCRdb used MiXCR to reprocess the multiplex PCR reads, holding one entry per CDR3 protein. The sample contains more than 55,000 distinct CDR3 sequences, 76% of which appear only once. The sequenced material came from distant non-tumor lung tissue. These receptor sequences come from a man in his sixties with non-small cell lung cancer.

A word on this clonotype: Sequence at one end of the junction differs from germline and may be a read error. The rearrangement links TRBV6-5 to TRBJ1-5, with a tentative D call TRBD1 (5 bases). CDR1 and CDR2 from the germline V gene are MNHEY and SVGAGI. This CDR3 has 18 amino acids. CDR3 nucleotides: TGTGCCAGCGGTAACCGGGGCACCTGGAGAATGGGCAATCTGCCCCAGCATTTT. Translation: CASGNRGTWRMGNLPQHF.

About this clonotype: One end of the junction does not line up with germline, which may come from a read error. The chain uses TRBV10-1 and TRBJ2-6; 7 nucleotides agree with TRBD1. The CDR3 runs to 16 residues. CDR1 and CDR2 from the germline V gene are WNHNN and SYGVQD (reference sequence). The CDR3 here is CASSLGQSGGAKVLTF. DNA of the CDR3: TGCGCCAGCAGTTTGGGACAGTCAGGTGGGGCCAAAGTCCTGACTTTC.

A note on this clonotype: The final CDR3 position lacks the conserved phenylalanine or tryptophan, pointing to a likely read error. The rearrangement joins TRBV4-2 to TRBJ2-1, with 8 bases fitting TRBD2. This CDR3 is built from 15 residues. Germline values: CDR1 LGHNA, CDR2 YNFKEQ. Trimming took 5 bases from V and 8 from J; bases not matched to a gene: 11. CDR3 DNA: TGTGCCAGCAGCTCCGGGACTAGACTGGGTTATGAGCAGTTCATC. It codes for CASSSGTRLGYEQFI.

Note on this clonotype: One end of the junction is discordant with germline, which a read error may explain. J is TRBJ2-4 and V is TRBV7-9, with D maybe TRBD2 (6 bases). The CDR3 extends over 14 amino acids. Germline V lookup: CDR1 SEHNR, CDR2 FQNEAQ (reference sequence). The CDR3 DNA reads TGTACCAGCAGCCCATTCGGGGGTCTGGACATTCAGTACTTC. As protein: CTSSPFGGLDIQYF.

Of note for this clonotype: A read error may be the cause here, since a much bigger clone is one base away. This rearrangement joins TRBV11-2 to TRBJ1-3; D is unresolved. CDR3 length equals 15 residues. With 8 bases removed from V and 0 bases from J, the gap between germline ends came to 14 bases. Germline CDR1 reads SGHAT; CDR2 reads FQNNGV. CDR3 DNA sequence: TGTGCCAGCTGCGCAGGCATGAACTCTGGAAACACCATATATTTT. Its translation is CASCAGMNSGNTIYF.

In the case of this clonotype: The missing conserved phenylalanine or tryptophan at the end of this CDR3 makes a read error likely. The J gene is TRBJ2-1, the V gene TRBV6-1; D may be TRBD1 or TRBD2 (5 bases each). The CDR3 is 14 amino acids. From germline, CDR1 is MNHNS and CDR2 SASEGT. Deletions cut 7 bases from V and 8 bases from J, with 18 bases between. CDR3 sequence reads: CASTDYPYRYEQFL. As DNA, the CDR3 is TGTGCCAGCACTGACTACCCTTACAGGTATGAGCAGTTCTTA.

To note about this clonotype: The junction departs from germline at one end; a sequencing error may be responsible. This chain uses TRBV29-1 with TRBJ2-7; D is undetermined. This CDR3 contains 13 residues. Germline V gene lookup returns CDR1 SQVTM and CDR2 ANQGSEA. The CDR3 DNA reads as TGCAGCGTTGCGCGGCACAGCTCCTACGAGCAGTATTTC. Translated: CSVARHSSYEQYF.

Of note for this clonotype: A much larger clonotype is one base distant, so this may be a read error. The chain employs TRBV7-9 and TRBJ2-2; 7 nucleotides line up with TRBD1. CDR3 size: 14 residues. Germline V gene lookup returns CDR1 SEHNR and CDR2 FQNEAQ (reference sequence). CDR3 sequence (DNA): TGTGTCAGCAGCGGTCCACAGGGGCCCGGGGAGCTGTTTTTT. It translates to CVSSGPQGPGELFF.

Points on this clonotype: It is likely a read error, because the conserved phenylalanine at the end of the CDR3 is missing. The gene calls are TRBV14 and TRBJ1-2; 9 nucleotides match TRBD1. Trimming removed 5 bases from V and 8 bases from J; junction bases left unmatched: 12. CDR1 is SGHDN and CDR2 is FVKESK in the germline V gene. This CDR3 region has 15 residues. Here the CDR3 reads CASSTSGTGQYGYTS. The CDR3 DNA follows: TGTGCCAGCAGCACTTCCGGGACAGGGCAATACGGCTACACCTCC.

J is TRBJ1-2 and V is TRBV7-9, with 9 bases lining up with TRBD1. The length of the CDR3 is 15 residues. V lost 5 bases to trimming and J lost 2 bases; unmatched junction nucleotides: 6. Germline V gives CDR1 SEHNR, CDR2 FQNEAQ (reference sequence). CDR3 DNA sequence: TGTGCCAGCAGCCTCTTACAGGGGGCAAACTATGGCTACACCTTC. Residues: CASSLLQGANYGYTF.